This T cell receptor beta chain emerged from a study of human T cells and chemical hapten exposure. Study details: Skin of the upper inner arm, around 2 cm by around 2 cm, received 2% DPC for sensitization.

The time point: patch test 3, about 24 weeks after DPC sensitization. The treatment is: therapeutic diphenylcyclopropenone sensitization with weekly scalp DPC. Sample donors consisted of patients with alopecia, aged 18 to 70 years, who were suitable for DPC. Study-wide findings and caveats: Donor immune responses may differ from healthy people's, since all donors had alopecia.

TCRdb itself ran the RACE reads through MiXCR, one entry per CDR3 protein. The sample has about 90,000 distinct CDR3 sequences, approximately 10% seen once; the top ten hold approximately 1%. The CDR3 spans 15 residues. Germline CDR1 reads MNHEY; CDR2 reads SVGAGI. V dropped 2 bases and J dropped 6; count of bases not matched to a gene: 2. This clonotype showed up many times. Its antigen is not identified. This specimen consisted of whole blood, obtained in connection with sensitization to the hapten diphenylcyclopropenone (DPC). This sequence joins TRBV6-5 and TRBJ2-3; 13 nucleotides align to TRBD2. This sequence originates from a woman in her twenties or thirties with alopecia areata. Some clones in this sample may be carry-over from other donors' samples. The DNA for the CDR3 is TGTGCCAGCAGTTACGGACTAGCGGGAGTGGATACGCAGTATTTT. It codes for CASSYGLAGVDTQYF.